This T cell receptor (beta chain) was found in a study of tumor-infiltrating T cells and Merkel cell polyomavirus. In the study overall: The T cells studied were CD8+ and recognized the Merkel cell polyomavirus KLL epitope.

Notes on the study in general: Tumors with roughly 5-108 KLL-specific clonotypes, versus 0-3, showed better MCC-specific survival.

Profiled with immunoSEQ multiplex PCR; TCRdb holds only in-frame clones, not every one. Found here are about 25,000 clones, roughly 85% of them singletons; the top ten hold more than 2.5%. As to this clone: No antigen is known for it.

V shed 5 bases, J shed 5 bases, and the junction held 8 bases outside the gene matches. Germline lookup yields CDR1 SEHNR and CDR2 FQNEAQ (reference sequence). CDR3 length: 15 residues. All patients' tumors stained robustly positive for Merkel cell polyomavirus Large T antigen by immunohistochemistry. The chain is built from TRBV7-9 and TRBJ2-5; 10 bases map to TRBD2. What was sequenced was lymph node tissue. This sequence originates from a man in his fifties or sixties with Merkel cell carcinoma. As DNA, the CDR3 is TGTGCCAGCAGCCCATCTAGCGGGAGCACTGAGACCCAGTACTTC. This sequence encodes CASSPSSGSTETQYF.